Presented here are 22 T cell receptor beta chains from one specimen sequenced in a study of OX40 agonist ivuxolimab in advanced cancers. TCRdb's table, derived via immunoSEQ multiplex PCR, lists solely in-frame clones and lacks some. Of about 64,000 clones in the sample, 88% were seen once. The sample in question was CD4+ or CD8+ T cells sorted from blood, obtained in a trial of the OX40 agonist ivuxolimab. These receptors were obtained from an adult with an advanced solid tumor such as melanoma, head and neck, liver or kidney cancer.

This chain uses TRBV11-2 with TRBJ2-5; 8 positions match TRBD2. With 8 bases clipped from V and 1 base from J, the junction kept 12 bases outside the gene matches. Germline loops: CDR1 SGHAT, CDR2 FQNNGV. The CDR3 runs 16 residues. CDR3 amino acids: CASAHTGGRIQETQYF. The CDR3 DNA sequence: TGTGCCAGCGCGCATACAGGCGGGAGGATCCAAGAGACCCAGTACTTC.

The gene calls are TRBV30 and TRBJ2-3, with D perhaps matching TRBD1 or TRBD2 (5 bases each). The CDR3 has 17 residues. Germline V lookup: CDR1 GTSNPN, CDR2 SVGIG (reference sequence). V lost 2 bases and J lost 6, with 24 bases in between. CDR3 DNA sequence: TGTGCCTGGAGTCTATCTGGGGGAGCCCCCGAGTCGGATACGCAGTATTTT. It specifies CAWSLSGGAPESDTQYF. Full variable domain (remainder filled in from reference TRBV30 and TRBJ2-3): SQTIHQWPATLVQPVGSPLSLECTVEGTSNPNLYWYRQAAGRGLQLLFYSVGIGQISSEVPQNLSASRPQDRQFILSSKKLLLSDSGFYLCAWSLSGGAPESDTQYFGPGTRLTVL.

Of note for this clone: A junction end diverges from the germline sequence, so it may reflect a read error. J is TRBJ2-7 and V is TRBV10-3, with 10 bases fitting TRBD2. CDR3 length: 13 residues. Germline lookup yields CDR1 ENHRY and CDR2 SYGVKD. CDR3 in amino acids: CAISEGTSAGSHF. The CDR3 DNA sequence: TGTGCCATCAGTGAGGGGACTAGCGCCGGTAGCCACTTC.

This sequence joins TRBV7-3 and TRBJ2-1; no clear D. From germline, CDR1 is SGHTA and CDR2 FQGTGA. This CDR3 has 13 amino acids. Trimming stripped 5 bases from V and 4 bases from J, with 9 bases between. The CDR3 DNA follows: TGTGCCAGCAGCCCCGCCGGTTACAATGAGCAGTTCTTC. Protein: CASSPAGYNEQFF.

The rearrangement uses TRBV5-1 and TRBJ2-7; D gene uncertain. The CDR3 spans 14 residues. CDR1 is SGHRS, CDR2 YFSETQ, per germline. The germline V and J ends were trimmed by 4 bases and 7 bases, with 18 bases remaining between them. CDR3 sequence: CASSQNDVPVEQYF. The DNA of the CDR3 is TGCGCCAGCAGCCAAAATGATGTCCCGGTGGAGCAGTACTTC.

The CDR3 loop is CASSGQGYEQYF. The CDR3 DNA follows: TGTGCCAGCAGTGGACAGGGCTACGAGCAGTACTTC. V is TRBV6-1 and J is TRBJ2-7; 7 bases fit TRBD1. The CDR3 sequence is 12 residues long. Germline V gives CDR1 MNHNS, CDR2 SASEGT. J was trimmed by 3 bases and V by 4 bases; bases with no gene match: 0.

This sequence joins TRBV29-1 and TRBJ1-5; possible D gene TRBD1, 6 bases. V was clipped by 3 bases and J by 5 bases, with 11 bases between them. This CDR3 is 13 amino acids long. From germline, CDR1 is SQVTM and CDR2 ANQGSEA. The CDR3 sequence: CSVDSRGDQPQHF. The CDR3 nucleotides read TGCAGCGTTGATTCGAGGGGGGATCAGCCCCAGCATTTT.

V gene TRBV19 combines with J gene TRBJ2-2, with 9 nucleotides matching TRBD1. Trimming took 5 bases from V and 6 from J; bases not matched to a gene: 10. Germline V CDR1 and CDR2: LNHDA, SQIVND (reference sequence). The CDR3 is 16 amino acids. DNA for the CDR3: TGTGCCAGTAGTGTCTCCGGGACAGGGATTCCCGGGGAGCTGTTTTTT. It translates to CASSVSGTGIPGELFF.

V gene TRBV6-1 combines with J gene TRBJ2-3; D not certain. CDR3 length equals 12 residues. Germline V gene data show CDR1 as MNHNS and CDR2 as SASEGT. The ends were cut back, 6 bases at V and 4 bases at J, with 8 bases in the middle. The CDR3 region has the DNA TGTGCCAGCAGCCTAAACCCAGATACGCAGTATTTT. It specifies CASSLNPDTQYF.

This chain joins TRBV5-5 and TRBJ2-6, with D perhaps TRBD1 (7 bases). CDR1 is SGHKS and CDR2 is YYEKEE in the germline V gene (reference sequence). The CDR3 loop spans 17 amino acids. Trimming took off 4 bases at V and 0 bases at J, with 14 bases between the two ends. This CDR3 reads CASSGNRGLSGANVLTF. Here the CDR3 DNA reads TGTGCCAGCAGCGGTAACAGGGGACTCTCTGGGGCCAACGTCCTGACTTTC.

The gene calls are TRBV19 and TRBJ1-4; 9 bases line up with TRBD1. The ends lost 6 bases at V and 5 bases at J; junction bases unmatched: 10. The CDR3 loop spans 16 amino acids. Looked up from germline, CDR1 is LNHDA and CDR2 is SQIVND (reference sequence). The CDR3 loop is CASSPGLDRGNEKLFF. The CDR3 nucleotides read TGTGCCAGTAGCCCAGGGCTGGACAGGGGCAATGAAAAACTGTTTTTT.

This clone was counted a few times. The chain has TRBV15 and TRBJ1-5; D not certain. Germline CDR1 LNHNV, CDR2 YYDKDF (reference sequence). Trimming pared 5 bases from V and 0 bases from J, leaving 14 bases between. The CDR3 loop spans 16 amino acids. CDR3 loop: CATSLQWRDSNQPQHF. The CDR3 DNA follows: TGTGCCACCAGCCTCCAGTGGCGTGATAGCAATCAGCCCCAGCATTTT.

This chain joins TRBV29-1 and TRBJ1-1; 7 bases fit TRBD1. CDR1 is SQVTM, CDR2 ANQGSEA, per germline. The ends lost 7 bases at V and 3 bases at J; junction bases unmatched: 14. The CDR3 covers 15 residues. CDR3 protein: CSAVPDTGEYTEAFF. The CDR3 DNA follows: TGCAGCGCCGTACCGGATACAGGGGAATACACTGAAGCTTTCTTT.

The chain is built from TRBV28 and TRBJ1-4; possibly TRBD1 for D (6 bases). The CDR3 spans 14 residues. Per germline, CDR1 MDHEN and CDR2 SYDVKM. The V end was cut by 6 bases, the J end by 7 bases, with 15 bases between. The CDR3 region is CASRSEPGAEKLFF. CDR3 DNA: TGTGCCAGCAGGTCAGAGCCGGGGGCTGAAAAACTGTTTTTT. The full variable domain, its missing parts supplied by reference TRBV28 and TRBJ1-4, is DVKVTQSSRYLVKRTGEKVFLECVQDMDHENMFWYRQDPGLGLRLIYFSYDVKMKEKGDIPEGYSVSREKKERFSLILESASTNQTSMYLCASRSEPGAEKLFFGSGTQLSVL.

The chain uses TRBV2 and TRBJ2-2, with D tentatively TRBD1 or TRBD2 (5 bases each). The CDR3 is 14 residues long. Per germline, CDR1 SNHLY and CDR2 FYNNEI. V lost 1 base and J 8 bases, leaving 11 bases between the germline ends. The CDR3 region is CASSEVRGPGELFF. The CDR3 DNA sequence: TGTGCCAGCAGTGAAGTTCGGGGCCCGGGGGAGCTGTTTTTT. Variable domain in full (rest from reference TRBV2 and TRBJ2-2): EPEVTQTPSHQVTQMGQEVILRCVPISNHLYFYWYRQILGQKVEFLVSFYNNEISEKSEIFDDQFSVERPDGSNFTLKIRSTKLEDSAMYFCASSEVRGPGELFFGEGSRLTVL.

V and J are TRBV5-6 and TRBJ2-7; 12 bases are a match to TRBD2. Germline assignment: CDR1 SGHDT and CDR2 YYEEEE. After removal of 2 bases from V and 4 bases from J, the junction contained 7 bases not matched to a gene. The length of the CDR3 is 16 residues. CDR3 DNA sequence: TGTGCCAGCAGCTTTGGGGCTAGCGGGAGGGGGTACGAGCAGTACTTC. Protein: CASSFGASGRGYEQYF.

The chain recombines TRBV2 with TRBJ1-4; D remains ambiguous. Per the germline V gene, CDR1 is SNHLY and CDR2 is FYNNEI. This CDR3 has 11 residues. V was shortened by 6 bases and J by 8 bases, with 7 bases between the two germline ends. The CDR3 coding sequence is TGTGCCAGCAGCCCAGAGGAAAAACTGTTTTTT. Translation gives CASSPEEKLFF.

The V call is TRBV30, the J call TRBJ2-5; the match to TRBD2 covers 8 bases. CDR3 size: 12 residues. Per the germline V gene, CDR1 is GTSNPN and CDR2 is SVGIG (reference sequence). The trim removed 4 bases at V and 2 bases at J, leaving 0 bases unmatched. DNA of the CDR3: TGTGCCTGGACTAGCGGGCAAGAGACCCAGTACTTC. As protein: CAWTSGQETQYF.

This chain joins TRBV5-1 and TRBJ1-1; TRBD1 agrees at 7 bases. This CDR3 has 15 residues. CDR1 is SGHRS and CDR2 is YFSETQ in the germline V gene. The V segment lost 9 bases and the J segment 2 bases; nucleotides outside the gene matches: 13. The CDR3 is CATQQGGAGNTEAFF. The DNA of the CDR3 is TGCGCCACCCAGCAGGGGGGGGCGGGCAACACTGAAGCTTTCTTT.

The chain employs TRBV28 and TRBJ2-1; D gene uncertain. The germline CDR1 and CDR2 sequences are MDHEN and SYDVKM. This CDR3 spans 13 amino acids. V lost 5 bases and J 3 bases, leaving 8 bases between the germline ends. Written as DNA, the CDR3 is TGTGCCAGCAGTATGGGTATCTACAATGAGCAGTTCTTC. The encoded protein is CASSMGIYNEQFF.

In DNA, the CDR3 is TGTGCCAGCAGTTACACCAAGAAGGGGGCTGAAGCTTTCTTT. It encodes CASSYTKKGAEAFF. This rearrangement joins TRBV6-6 to TRBJ1-1, with D maybe TRBD1 (6 bases). Trimming took 2 bases from V and 6 from J, leaving 13 bases between them. Germline loops: CDR1 MNHNY, CDR2 SVGAGI (reference sequence). This CDR3 is built from 14 residues.

Turning to this clone: The germline gene is not matched at one end of the junction; a read error may be the cause. The V gene is TRBV4-1, the J gene TRBJ2-1, with 7 bases fitting TRBD1. The length of the CDR3 is 13 residues. Germline V CDR1 and CDR2: MGHRA, YSYEKL. In nucleotides, the CDR3 is TGCGCCAGCAGCCAAGAACCCACCGGGACAGAACTCTTC. Amino acids: CASSQEPTGTELF.